These 27 T cell receptor beta chains share one sample of origin, sequenced in a study of Graves' ophthalmopathy and Graves' hyperthyroidism. Researchers took RNA transcripts and amplified TCR beta CDR3 regions from them. After a first-round RT-PCR with HTBI primers, a second-round multiplex PCR was run. MiXCR was run by TCRdb on the multiplex PCR reads, yielding one entry per CDR3 protein. The sample consists of some 350,000 distinct CDR3 sequences, 15% to 20% of them appearing once. The sample comprised peripheral blood. The source is an adult woman with stable Graves' hyperthyroidism.

This chain connects TRBV28 to TRBJ2-5; weak D call: TRBD2 (5 bases). V was shortened by 3 bases and J by 1 base, with 12 bases between the two germline ends. This CDR3 spans 15 amino acids. CDR1 and CDR2 from the germline V gene are MDHEN and SYDVKM. The CDR3 spells CASSFRRGSQETQYF. The DNA for the CDR3 is TGTGCCAGCAGTTTCCGGAGAGGGTCCCAAGAGACCCAGTACTTC.

This clonotype was counted many times. The V and J genes are TRBV12-3 or TRBV12-4 and TRBJ2-7; D is uncertain. The CDR3 runs to 13 residues. With 5 bases removed from V and 4 bases from J, the gap between germline ends came to 12 bases. In nucleotides, the CDR3 is TGTGCCAGCAGTCCGGCGATAAGATACGAGCAGTACTTC. This encodes CASSPAIRYEQYF.

J is TRBJ2-5 and V is TRBV24-1, with TRBD1 matching over 8 bases. V was pared by 4 bases and J by 6 bases, with 9 bases of the junction left unmatched. The CDR3 contains 15 residues. Germline V gene lookup returns CDR1 KGHDR and CDR2 SFDVKD. CDR3 nucleotides: TGTGCCACCAGTGACCCCAGGGGGCGCGGAAAGACCCAGTACTTC. This encodes CATSDPRGRGKTQYF.

Note on this clonotype: This clone may be a read error of a much larger clone one base away. The chain uses TRBV20-1 and TRBJ2-5; possible D gene TRBD2, 6 bases. This CDR3 is built from 15 residues. Germline CDR1 DFQATT, CDR2 SNEGSKA (reference sequence). Trimming pared 5 bases from V and 0 bases from J, leaving 16 bases between. DNA for the CDR3: TGCAGTGCTGCCGACGGACTAACGAACCAAGAGACCCAGTACTTC. It is translated as CSAADGLTNQETQYF.

Ten or more counts support this clonotype. V gene TRBV6-4 combines with J gene TRBJ2-2; TRBD1 might be the D (5 bases). This CDR3 is built from 19 residues. The germline CDR1 and CDR2 sequences are MRHNA and SNTAGT. Between the trimmed V and J ends, which lost 6 bases and 7 bases, there was a span of 30 bases. This chain's CDR3 is CASRGPTQYLGAVLGELFF. CDR3 nucleotide sequence: TGTGCCAGCAGGGGCCCCACCCAATACCTTGGGGCAGTTCTCGGGGAGCTGTTTTTT.

This clonotype was seen more than once but under ten times. The CDR3 region is CASSQEVLGPNQETQYF. CDR3 coding DNA: TGCGCCAGCAGCCAAGAAGTCCTGGGACCAAACCAAGAGACCCAGTACTTC. The gene calls are TRBV4-3 and TRBJ2-5, with D perhaps being TRBD1 or TRBD2 (5 bases each). Germline V gene data show CDR1 as LGHNA and CDR2 as YSLEER. The ends were cut back, 0 bases at V and 0 bases at J, with 14 bases in the middle. The CDR3 sequence is 17 residues long.

This clonotype was counted between two and nine times. The chain carries TRBV12-3 or TRBV12-4 and TRBJ2-5; possible D gene TRBD2, 5 bases. V shed 6 bases and J shed 4 bases, with 15 bases lying between them. The CDR3 has 14 amino acids. The CDR3 region has the DNA TGTGCCAGCAGCCCCCCGGCGGGTCGAGAGACCCAGTACTTC. This sequence encodes CASSPPAGRETQYF.

This chain links TRBV7-2 with TRBJ2-2; D is ambiguous. The V gene's germline CDR1 is SGHTA and CDR2 FQGNSA. The CDR3 length is 13 residues. Trimming cost V 10 bases and J 3 bases, with 12 bases left between them. CDR3 residues: CATSPGYTGELFF. Here the CDR3 DNA reads TGTGCCACCTCCCCGGGTTACACCGGGGAGCTGTTTTTT.

This clonotype was counted ten times or more. The chain links TRBV29-1 to TRBJ2-7; TRBD2 matches at 11 bases. Trimming removed 8 bases from V and 6 bases from J; junction bases left unmatched: 9. The CDR3 totals 13 residues. The germline V gene has CDR1 SQVTM and CDR2 ANQGSEA. Here the CDR3 reads CSISTSGRSEQYF. The CDR3 DNA sequence: TGCAGCATCTCTACTAGCGGGAGATCCGAGCAGTACTTC.

This rearrangement joins TRBV7-9 to TRBJ1-6; a weak D match, TRBD1 (6 bases). The CDR3 runs to 18 residues. Trimming stripped 5 bases from V and 0 bases from J, with 17 bases between. CDR1 and CDR2 from the germline V gene are SEHNR and FQNEAQ (reference sequence). As DNA, the CDR3 is TGTGCCAGCAGCCGAGGACAGAGTCTTAGCTCCTATAATTCACCCCTCCACTTT. Its translation: CASSRGQSLSSYNSPLHF.

The gene calls are TRBV6-5 and TRBJ2-2; TRBD2 might be the D (6 bases). CDR1 and CDR2 from the germline V gene are MNHEY and SVGAGI. CDR3 length: 20 amino acids. The V end was cut by 6 bases, the J end by 3 bases, with 29 bases between. In DNA, the CDR3 is TGTGCCAGCAGAAACCTCGGAGGGCTAGCGACTTCCCATCACACCGGGGAGCTGTTTTTT. Translating it yields CASRNLGGLATSHHTGELFF.

This clonotype was detected many times. The rearrangement joins TRBV7-2 to TRBJ2-7, with 7 bases identical to TRBD2. The CDR3 extends over 15 amino acids. The germline CDR1 and CDR2 sequences are SGHTA and FQGNSA. With 5 bases clipped from V and 2 bases from J, the junction kept 9 bases outside the gene matches. In nucleotides, the CDR3 is TGTGCCAGCAGCCTCTACTCGGGAGGAACCTACGAGCAGTACTTC. It encodes CASSLYSGGTYEQYF.

This clonotype is a singleton in its sample. V is TRBV27 and J is TRBJ1-6; D not resolved. The CDR3 totals 13 residues. Germline CDR1 is MNHEY and CDR2 is SMNVEV (reference sequence). V was pared by 8 bases and J by 8 bases, with 13 bases between. The DNA of the CDR3 is TGTGCCAGCCTAGGATCCGGAGATTCACCCCTCCACTTT. Translated: CASLGSGDSPLHF.

V usage is TRBV5-1 and J usage is TRBJ2-5; TRBD1 agrees at 9 bases. The length of the CDR3 is 17 residues. Trimming took 4 bases from V and 4 from J; bases not matched to a gene: 14. CDR1 is SGHRS, CDR2 YFSETQ, per germline. The CDR3 sequence is CASSPGTGRVVRETQYF. The CDR3 DNA is TGCGCCAGCAGCCCCGGGACAGGGAGGGTGGTACGAGAGACCCAGTACTTC.

This clonotype came up many times. The CDR3 DNA is TGTGCCAGCAGACCGGGACAGTCGTACCAAGAGACCCAGTACTTC. This gives the protein CASRPGQSYQETQYF. The J gene is TRBJ2-5, the V gene TRBV3-1; 7 positions agree with TRBD1. The CDR3 has 15 residues. The V gene's germline CDR1 is LGHDT and CDR2 YNNKEL (reference sequence). Germline trimming cut 6 bases from V and 0 bases from J; bases unmatched to any gene: 7.

This clonotype showed up just a few times. The chain recombines TRBV28 with TRBJ1-1, with D possibly TRBD1 on 6 matching bases. Trimming left V 1 base short and J 7 bases short, with 13 bases between. Germline assignment: CDR1 MDHEN and CDR2 SYDVKM. This CDR3 region has 14 residues. This CDR3 reads CASSLYRASLEAFF. CDR3 DNA: TGTGCCAGCAGTTTATACAGGGCTAGTCTTGAAGCTTTCTTT.

Turning to this clonotype: Likely a read error: the CDR3 ends without its conserved phenylalanine or tryptophan. In DNA, the CDR3 is TGTGCCATCAGTGACTTCGGTAATAGGGGGCGATCGACTGAAGCTTTCTAT. This translates into CAISDFGNRGRSTEAFY. The chain recombines TRBV10-3 with TRBJ1-1; 7 bases are a match to TRBD1. Germline V gene sequence: CDR1 ENHRY, CDR2 SYGVKD. CDR3 length equals 17 residues. V shed 3 bases and J 5 bases; nucleotides not matched to a gene: 15.

The rearrangement uses TRBV20-1 and TRBJ2-7, with 7 bases fitting TRBD1. The length of the CDR3 is 13 residues. Germline values: CDR1 DFQATT, CDR2 SNEGSKA (reference sequence). The V segment lost 5 bases and the J segment 1 base; nucleotides outside the gene matches: 5. The CDR3 protein is CSALPTGSYEQYF. CDR3 nucleotides: TGCAGTGCTCTCCCGACAGGGTCCTACGAGCAGTACTTC.

The chain links TRBV15 to TRBJ1-2; D call uncertain. CDR3 length: 15 amino acids. The germline V gene has CDR1 LNHNV and CDR2 YYDKDF (reference sequence). V lost 0 bases to trimming and J lost 6 bases, with 14 bases between them. CDR3 bases: TGTGCCACCAGCAGAGAGGTAGTAGGGCCCAATGGCTACACCTTC. It is translated as CATSREVVGPNGYTF.

In this sample, this clonotype turned up many times. This chain links TRBV7-2 with TRBJ1-5; 7 bases fit TRBD1. In germline, CDR1 is SGHTA, CDR2 FQGNSA. The CDR3 runs 13 residues. J gave up 7 bases and V 4 bases, and 4 bases lay outside the gene matches. The CDR3 DNA sequence: TGTGCCAGCAGCTCCGACAGGGCCCAGCCCCAGCATTTT. The encoded protein is CASSSDRAQPQHF.

This clonotype appeared a single time. The chain has TRBV27 and TRBJ1-1; D call uncertain. The CDR3 has 13 amino acids. The germline V and J ends were trimmed by 5 bases and 3 bases, with 10 bases remaining between them. Looked up from germline, CDR1 is MNHEY and CDR2 is SMNVEV (reference sequence). The chain's CDR3 is CASSISHYTEAFF. The CDR3 DNA reads TGTGCCAGCAGTATCTCCCATTACACTGAAGCTTTCTTT.

In its sample, this clonotype was seen many times. For the CDR3, the DNA is TGCAGTGCTAGAGATGCCAGGACAGGGGGCTACACTGAAGCTTTCTTT. It encodes CSARDARTGGYTEAFF. The chain joins TRBV20-1 to TRBJ1-1, with TRBD1 matching over 11 bases. Germline V gene sequence: CDR1 DFQATT, CDR2 SNEGSKA (reference sequence). The CDR3 contains 16 residues. The trim removed 0 bases at V and 3 bases at J, leaving 6 bases unmatched.

The rearrangement uses TRBV28 and TRBJ1-1; D perhaps matches TRBD1 (5 bases). Germline CDR1 and CDR2: MDHEN and SYDVKM. The V end was cut by 5 bases, the J end by 9 bases, with 22 bases between. The CDR3 runs 15 residues. The CDR3 sequence is CASSPNEGFGTKAFF. In DNA, the CDR3 is TGTGCCAGCAGTCCCAACGAAGGGTTCGGGACTAAAGCTTTCTTT.

This clonotype has a count of ten or more. CDR3 in amino acids: CSARVIRGSTGELFF. The CDR3 bases are TGCAGTGCTAGGGTAATCCGGGGGTCCACCGGGGAGCTGTTTTTT. The chain links TRBV20-1 to TRBJ2-2, with TRBD2 as a possible D gene (6 bases). Germline CDR1 DFQATT, CDR2 SNEGSKA (reference sequence). This CDR3 contains 15 residues. Between the trimmed V and J ends, which lost 3 bases and 4 bases, there was a span of 15 bases.

This chain links TRBV6-2 or TRBV6-3 with TRBJ1-1; no clear D. The CDR3 loop spans 14 amino acids. Per the germline V gene, CDR1 is MNHEY and CDR2 is SVGEGT. Trimming pared 2 bases from V and 2 bases from J, leaving 9 bases between. The CDR3 reads CASSYPSRNTEAFF. CDR3 nucleotide sequence: TGTGCCAGCAGTTACCCCTCCAGAAACACTGAAGCTTTCTTT.

This clonotype was recorded at least ten times. The chain has TRBV9 and TRBJ1-6; 9 nucleotides align to TRBD1. From germline, CDR1 is SGDLS and CDR2 YYNGEE. V shed 3 bases, J shed 9 bases, and the junction held 10 bases outside the gene matches. This CDR3 has 16 amino acids. The CDR3 loop reads CASSANPGTGSSPLHF. CDR3 nucleotides: TGTGCCAGCAGCGCCAACCCCGGGACAGGGTCTTCACCCCTCCACTTT.

This clonotype has a single count. The junction does not match germline at one end; this may be a read error. The chain joins TRBV12-5 to TRBJ1-5, with TRBD1 matching 8 bases. Germline CDR1 reads LGHNT; CDR2 reads FRNRAP. The CDR3 has 18 amino acids. CDR3 sequence: CTSGLSALDREVGQPQHF. CDR3 coding DNA: TGTACTAGTGGTTTATCCGCTCTGGACAGGGAAGTGGGTCAGCCCCAGCATTTT. Full variable domain (remainder filled in from reference TRBV12-5 and TRBJ1-5): DARVTQTPRHKVTEMGQEVTMRCQPILGHNTVFWYRQTMMQGLELLAYFRNRAPLDDSGMPKDRFSAEMPDATLATLKIQPSEPRDSAVYFCTSGLSALDREVGQPQHFGDGTRLSIL.